This TCR beta chain derives from a study of a mutant IDH1 vaccine in newly diagnosed glioma. About the research overall: Before enrollment, the patients had been treated with radiotherapy alone, temozolomide alone, or both together. Most of them had received both.

Time point denoted: week 35, safety follow-up. What each vaccine dose contained was 300 ug of mutant IDH1 20-mer peptide, accompanied by topical imiquimod. The germline gives CDR1 SGHRS, CDR2 YFSETQ. V dropped 2 bases and J dropped 9; count of bases not matched to a gene: 5. The CDR3 has 15 amino acids. A note on this clone: No antigen is known for it.

Libraries were prepared by immunoSEQ multiplex PCR; TCRdb keeps only in-frame clonotypes and omits some of them. The sample gives 40,000 to 45,000 clones, 65% to 90% of which show up once; 4.5% to 5.5% is in the top ten. The sequenced sample was PBMCs, obtained from a glioma patient whose treatment included an IDH1 peptide vaccine. J is TRBJ2-1 and V is TRBV5-1; 13 positions agree with TRBD2. This TCR was recovered from a woman aged 40 to 49 with glioma. Some clones in this sample may be carry-over from other donors' samples. CDR3 protein: CASSFRTSGRSEQFF. Here the CDR3 DNA reads TGCGCCAGCAGCTTTCGGACTAGCGGGAGATCTGAGCAGTTCTTC.